This TCR beta chain was observed in a study of shared clonotypes between healthy human individuals. Sequenced by immunoSEQ multiplex PCR; TCRdb stores in-frame clones only, minus some. Among about 590,000 clones, about 95% were seen once, and the ten largest hold roughly 0.1%. Naive CD8 cells lacked CD45RO and underwent positive selection for CCR7, leaving out terminally differentiated effector memory CD45RA+ cells. Sequences were obtained from naive CD8+ T cells sorted from blood. The sequence was collected from a woman aged 25-40 years in good health.

CDR3 nucleotide sequence: TGTGCCAGCAGCCCGACAGATTACGAGCAGTACTTC. Residues: CASSPTDYEQYF. The chain joins TRBV16 to TRBJ2-7; D is perhaps TRBD1 (5 bases). This CDR3 spans 12 amino acids. The V gene's germline CDR1 is KGHSY and CDR2 FQNENV. Trimming took off 4 bases at V and 4 bases at J, with 8 bases between the two ends.